The sample holds many counts of the clone carrying this TCR beta chain. Its antigen is unknown. This specimen belongs to a study of identical twins. Germline CDR1 reads SGHRS; CDR2 reads YFSETQ. The V end was cut by 4 bases, the J end by 1 base, with 15 bases between. The CDR3 sequence is 16 residues long. MiXCR, run by TCRdb on the 5' RACE reads, gives a single entry per CDR3 protein. The data hold some 330,000 distinct CDR3 sequences, with about 9% observed a single time. Overall study findings and caveats: Conclusions came from cross-sectional statistical analysis, not from following the same donors.

This receptor was obtained from a woman aged 45-59 years in good health. The chain employs TRBV5-1 and TRBJ2-1, with D hard to call. The sample consisted of naive T cells sorted from blood. CDR3 DNA sequence: TGCGCCAGCAGCCCTGACCCACCCCAGTCCTACAATGAGCAGTTCTTC. Translation gives CASSPDPPQSYNEQFF.